The 27 T cell receptor beta chains reported below all come from one sample, sequenced in a study of vaccination and CD4 T cells after COVID-19. Treatment given: roughly ten-day PBMC culture with coronavirus spike peptide pools or control peptides (ViraFEST assay). The Oncomine TCR Beta short-read assay sequenced DNA from cultured CD4+ T cells. MiXCR, run by TCRdb on the PCR reads, gives a single entry per CDR3 protein. This table has some 20,000 distinct CDR3 sequences, roughly 50% appearing once. Their antigens remain unidentified. Input material: CD4+ T cells from blood, cultured in vitro. All receptors derive from a human donor who had recovered from COVID-19.

The chain recombines TRBV28 with TRBJ2-7; the D gene is possibly TRBD1 (6 bases). V gave up 2 bases and J gave up 2 bases, with 13 bases separating them. The CDR3 extends over 15 amino acids. Germline assignment: CDR1 MDHEN and CDR2 SYDVKM. The CDR3 sequence: CASSLPARGPYEQYF. CDR3 nucleotide sequence: TGTGCCAGCAGTTTACCAGCCAGGGGCCCCTACGAGCAGTACTTC.

This clonotype was seen a handful of times. The chain combines TRBV6-1 with TRBJ2-1; D may be TRBD1 (5 bases). V was pared by 8 bases and J by 2 bases, with 16 bases between. Looked up from germline, CDR1 is MNHNS and CDR2 is SASEGT. This CDR3 spans 15 amino acids. CDR3 in DNA: TGTGCCAGCCAAGGTGATCAGGGCCCCTACAATGAGCAGTTCTTC. Its protein is CASQGDQGPYNEQFF.

This clonotype has just one count. This sequence joins TRBV18 and TRBJ2-2; D not resolved. In germline, CDR1 is KGHSH, CDR2 LQKENI. The CDR3 consists of 16 residues. V lost 6 bases to trimming and J lost 5 bases, with 19 bases between them. CDR3 DNA sequence: TGTGCCAGCTCTAGTCCGCTATACAGAGGAACCGGGGAGCTGTTTTTT. Translated, it gives CASSSPLYRGTGELFF.

This clonotype came up a few times. The genes are TRBV7-8 and TRBJ1-2; a weak D match, TRBD1 (5 bases). V lost 1 base to trimming and J lost 4 bases, with 10 bases between them. Germline V CDR1 and CDR2: SGHVS, FQNEAQ. This CDR3 has 14 residues. In nucleotides, the CDR3 is TGTGCCAGCAGCTTAGATTACAGGCCCTATGGCTACACCTTC. It codes for CASSLDYRPYGYTF.

This rearrangement joins TRBV5-1 to TRBJ2-3, with D tentatively TRBD1 (5 bases). The CDR3 extends over 15 amino acids. V lost 0 bases and J lost 0, with 8 bases in between. The V gene's germline CDR1 is SGHRS and CDR2 YFSETQ. CDR3 sequence (DNA): TGCGCCAGCAGCTTGGCCAGGGCAAGCACAGATACGCAGTATTTT. Residues: CASSLARASTDTQYF.

This rearrangement joins TRBV20-1 to TRBJ2-7, with unresolved D. The length of the CDR3 is 14 residues. The germline V and J ends were trimmed by 3 bases and 2 bases, with 14 bases remaining between them. From germline, CDR1 is DFQATT and CDR2 SNEGSKA (reference sequence). CDR3 nucleotide sequence: TGCAGTGCTAGCGGCGGCGGCGGAACCTACGAGCAGTACTTC. This encodes CSASGGGGTYEQYF.

This chain connects TRBV5-4 to TRBJ2-5, with D perhaps matching TRBD2 (6 bases). The ends were cut back, 0 bases at V and 4 bases at J, with 10 bases in the middle. Germline lookup yields CDR1 SGHNT and CDR2 YYREEE (reference sequence). This CDR3 contains 14 residues. CDR3 DNA sequence: TGTGCCAGCAGCTTGGCTGGGGGGTCAGAGACCCAGTACTTC. Amino acids: CASSLAGGSETQYF.

V is TRBV12-1 and J is TRBJ2-7; the table gives TRBD2 as D, unverified against the DNA. TRBV12-1 is marked as a pseudogene. This CDR3 has 15 amino acids. CDR3 loop: CASSFDRARGDEQYF. The CDR3, as DNA: TGTGCCAGCAGCTTTGACAGGGCCCGGGGGGACGAGCAGTACTTC.

This clonotype occurred a few times. The V call is TRBV19, the J call TRBJ2-1, with 10 bases that match TRBD2. V lost 8 bases, J lost 7 bases, and 11 bases stayed unmatched. CDR3 size: 15 residues. Germline V gene lookup returns CDR1 LNHDA and CDR2 SQIVND (reference sequence). In DNA form, the CDR3 reads TGTGCCAGTCTACCCCTAGCGGGAGTCGCAAATGAGCAGTTCTTC. It is translated as CASLPLAGVANEQFF.

The CDR3 nucleotides are TGTGCCAGCAGTTTTCAGGGCAGGGAAGGAAACATTCAGTACTTC. It is translated as CASSFQGREGNIQYF. This rearrangement joins TRBV28 to TRBJ2-4, with a weak D call TRBD1 (5 bases). Germline lookup yields CDR1 MDHEN and CDR2 SYDVKM. The V end was cut by 3 bases, the J end by 6 bases, with 15 bases between. The CDR3 loop spans 15 amino acids.

This clonotype was picked up a small number of times. V usage is TRBV3-1 and J usage is TRBJ1-6, with a tentative D call TRBD1 (6 bases). The length of the CDR3 is 18 residues. Germline assignment: CDR1 LGHDT and CDR2 YNNKEL (reference sequence). With 4 bases removed from V and 0 bases from J, the gap between germline ends came to 16 bases. CDR3 sequence: CASSRTPRGSSYNSPLHF. The DNA of the CDR3 is TGTGCCAGCAGCCGTACCCCTAGGGGGAGCTCCTATAATTCACCCCTCCACTTT.

This chain links TRBV7-8 with TRBJ1-6; a possible D gene is TRBD1 (5 bases). Germline V lookup: CDR1 SGHVS, CDR2 FQNEAQ. The CDR3 totals 17 residues. V dropped 2 bases and J dropped 9 bases, with 20 bases sitting between them. The CDR3 nucleotides are TGTGCCAGCAGCTTAAGGGCGGCCAGGGCGCGTCCTTCACCCCTCCACTTT. Translation: CASSLRAARARPSPLHF.

V is TRBV12-3 or TRBV12-4 and J is TRBJ1-2; D is perhaps TRBD1 (6 bases). Trimming shortened V by 5 bases and J by 7 bases, and 14 bases separated the two germline ends. The length of the CDR3 is 13 residues. Here the CDR3 reads CASSEQGTGGYTF. CDR3 in DNA: TGTGCCAGCAGTGAACAGGGAACGGGTGGCTACACCTTC.

This clonotype is medium-sized by share. The chain combines TRBV4-1 with TRBJ1-1; 7 nucleotides align to TRBD1. Looked up from germline, CDR1 is MGHRA and CDR2 is YSYEKL. Germline trimming cut 4 bases from V and 2 bases from J; bases unmatched to any gene: 16. CDR3 size: 18 residues. The CDR3 nucleotides are TGCGCCAGCAGCCCCCGCGACAGGGTCGGGGTTCGTAACACTGAAGCTTTCTTT. Translation: CASSPRDRVGVRNTEAFF.

This clonotype was detected once. The V gene is TRBV4-2, the J gene TRBJ2-7, with 9 bases identical to TRBD1. Looked up from germline, CDR1 is LGHNA and CDR2 is YNFKEQ. Trimming at V came to 0 bases and at J to 0 bases, leaving 0 bases not matched to a gene. The CDR3 covers 15 residues. The CDR3 bases are TGTGCCAGCAGCCAAGAGGACAGGGGCTCCTACGAGCAGTACTTC. Its protein product is CASSQEDRGSYEQYF.

V usage is TRBV19 and J usage is TRBJ2-1; 8 bases line up with TRBD2. V lost 9 bases, J lost 2 bases, and 3 bases stayed unmatched. This CDR3 comprises 13 residues. Germline V gives CDR1 LNHDA, CDR2 SQIVND (reference sequence). CDR3 in amino acids: CASRGGTYNEQFF. DNA of the CDR3: TGTGCCAGCCGCGGGGGGACCTACAATGAGCAGTTCTTC.

This clonotype has more than one count but fewer than ten. The J gene is TRBJ2-2, the V gene TRBV6-5; 10 nucleotides line up with TRBD1. The CDR3 is 16 residues long. The germline V gene encodes CDR1 MNHEY and CDR2 SVGAGI. V shed 4 bases, J shed 4 bases, and the junction held 6 bases outside the gene matches. In DNA form, the CDR3 reads TGTGCCAGCAGTTCGACAGGGGGCATGGGCACCGGGGAGCTGTTTTTT. Translating gives CASSSTGGMGTGELFF.

CDR3 nucleotide sequence: TGCGCCAGCAGCTTGGAACGTTACAACTATGGCTACACCTTC. Its protein is CASSLERYNYGYTF. V and J are TRBV5-1 and TRBJ1-2; D is uncertain. The CDR3 totals 14 residues. The germline V gene has CDR1 SGHRS and CDR2 YFSETQ. Trimming took 0 bases from V and 2 from J, leaving 8 bases between them.

This clonotype has more than one count but fewer than ten. The chain carries TRBV27 and TRBJ1-2; D remains unclear. The CDR3 extends over 11 amino acids. With 8 bases removed from V and 5 bases from J, the gap between germline ends came to 9 bases. Per germline, CDR1 MNHEY and CDR2 SMNVEV (reference sequence). The CDR3 is CASRARYGYTF. The DNA for the CDR3 is TGTGCCAGCCGGGCCCGATATGGCTACACCTTC.

The rearrangement uses TRBV2 and TRBJ2-3; D remains unclear. In germline, CDR1 is SNHLY, CDR2 FYNNEI. Trimming removed 8 bases at V and 2 bases at J, with 14 bases between. The CDR3 runs to 14 residues. The CDR3 sequence is CASLARIITDTQYF. In DNA, the CDR3 is TGTGCCAGCCTGGCCAGGATCATCACAGATACGCAGTATTTT.

The chain uses TRBV6-1 and TRBJ2-7; D is ambiguous. CDR1 is MNHNS, CDR2 SASEGT, per germline. This CDR3 is 12 amino acids long. The V gene lost 4 bases and the J gene lost 6 bases, with 10 bases spanning the gap. CDR3: CASSVSITEQYF. In DNA, the CDR3 is TGTGCCAGCAGTGTCTCTATAACCGAGCAGTACTTC.

The gene calls are TRBV18 and TRBJ2-1; 11 nucleotides align to TRBD2. V shed 4 bases and J 4 bases; nucleotides not matched to a gene: 3. The CDR3 has 15 amino acids. The V gene's germline CDR1 is KGHSH and CDR2 LQKENI. CDR3 amino acids: CASSLLAGVYNEQFF. DNA of the CDR3: TGTGCCAGCTCACTACTAGCGGGAGTTTACAATGAGCAGTTCTTC.

The chain combines TRBV20-1 with TRBJ2-1; D is unclear. V lost 6 bases and J lost 5, with 11 bases in between. Germline V lookup: CDR1 DFQATT, CDR2 SNEGSKA (reference sequence). The CDR3 extends over 12 amino acids. This CDR3 reads CSATSTDNEQFF. The CDR3 DNA reads TGCAGTGCCACTTCGACCGACAATGAGCAGTTCTTC.

The chain carries TRBV2 and TRBJ1-5; no reliable D call. The V end was cut by 6 bases, the J end by 3 bases, with 15 bases between. The CDR3 extends over 15 amino acids. CDR1 is SNHLY, CDR2 FYNNEI, per germline. CDR3 sequence (DNA): TGTGCCAGCAGCAGAGAGGGCCCTGACAATCAGCCCCAGCATTTT. It yields the protein CASSREGPDNQPQHF.

The chain links TRBV27 to TRBJ2-1; TRBD2 aligns across 14 bases. Looked up from germline, CDR1 is MNHEY and CDR2 is SMNVEV (reference sequence). The CDR3 contains 19 residues. Trimming removed 5 bases from V and 0 bases from J; junction bases left unmatched: 9. The CDR3 nucleotides are TGTGCCAGCAGTCCCCCAGGACTAGCGGGAGGAAGCTCCTACAATGAGCAGTTCTTC. Its translation is CASSPPGLAGGSSYNEQFF.

This clonotype was picked up a small number of times. The chain links TRBV7-2 to TRBJ1-2, with TRBD1 matching over 8 bases. Germline CDR1 is SGHTA and CDR2 is FQGNSA. This CDR3 spans 16 amino acids. J gave up 9 bases and V 1 base, and 13 bases lay outside the gene matches. DNA of the CDR3: TGTGCCAGCAGCTTAGACACAGGGGGAACCGTTCCGTGCTACACCTTC. Translated, it gives CASSLDTGGTVPCYTF.

This clonotype has just a few counts. The chain is built from TRBV12-3 or TRBV12-4 and TRBJ2-7; 8 bases line up with TRBD1. The V and J ends lost 2 bases and 7 bases, in that order; junction bases with no gene match: 7. CDR3 size: 14 residues. CDR3 residues: CASSLRQGAREQYF. The DNA for the CDR3 is TGTGCCAGCAGTTTACGGCAGGGGGCGAGGGAGCAGTACTTC.